Each of the 2 T cell receptor beta chains below was sequenced from the same sample in a study of blood T cell repertoires in COVID-19. TCRdb keeps only in-frame clones here, not all; method: immunoSEQ multiplex PCR. The repertoire includes 200,000 to 250,000 clones, 80% to 90% of them detected once, and approximately 0.89% sits in the top ten. What was sequenced was peripheral blood. All receptors come from a man aged 40-49 years with acute or convalescent COVID-19.

The gene calls are TRBV7-2 and TRBJ1-5, with TRBD1 matching 9 bases. The germline CDR1 and CDR2 sequences are SGHTA and FQGNSA. Losses at the gene ends were 1 base for V and 5 bases for J; bases not matched to a gene: 6. The CDR3 has 16 amino acids. The CDR3 DNA reads as TGTGCCAGCAGCTTAGGAGGGACAGGGCGGCATCAGCCCCAGCATTTT. Translating gives CASSLGGTGRHQPQHF.

CDR3 in amino acids: CASRQGSIDNSPLHF. In DNA form, the CDR3 reads TGTGCCAGCAGGCAGGGGAGTATCGATAATTCACCCCTCCACTTT. V and J are TRBV7-8 and TRBJ1-6, with D perhaps matching TRBD1 (6 bases). Germline V lookup: CDR1 SGHVS, CDR2 FQNEAQ. The CDR3 sequence is 15 residues long. V lost 6 bases to trimming and J lost 5 bases, with 14 bases between them.